This TCR beta chain was sequenced in a study of cytomegalovirus exposure and HLA in healthy donors. Turning to the study itself: Earlier, 110 million or so unique TCR beta sequences were recovered from roughly 170 million T cells by an analysis. Whole-study findings and limits: The authors later found TCR association rates varying by HLA locus, with DRB1 most and HLA-C fewest. Reports indicate that TCR beta sequences accurately predicted the HLA-A and HLA-B alleles of most subjects. After further analysis at a later stage, 16,951 TCR beta sequences were associated with HLA alleles at 0.05 false discovery rate.

Note on this clone: Its antigen is undetermined.

Amplification used 60 Vbeta primers and 13 Jbeta primers. Libraries were prepared by immunoSEQ multiplex PCR; TCRdb keeps only in-frame clonotypes and omits some of them. Among 100,000 to 150,000 clones listed, less than 85% were seen once. CDR1 and CDR2 (germline): SGHAT, FQNNGV. Trimming took 5 bases from V and 0 from J, leaving 23 bases between them. This CDR3 region has 18 residues. This chain connects TRBV11-2 to TRBJ2-7; a weak D match, TRBD2 (6 bases). Material for sequencing was PBMCs. This clonotype was sampled from a man aged 25 to 40 in good health and CMV-seropositive. In nucleotides, the CDR3 is TGTGCCAGCAGCCCTCTCGCCAGACGGCGGGGATCCTCCTACGAGCAGTACTTC. This encodes CASSPLARRRGSSYEQYF.